This T cell receptor beta chain was documented in a study of blood T cell repertoires in COVID-19. Study background: Acute and convalescent COVID-19 samples came from the United States, Italy and Spain. T cells, B-cell-depleted T cells, or PBMCs supplied cDNA or gDNA.

The CDR3 consists of 14 residues. CDR1 is SGHRS, CDR2 YFSETQ, per germline. Deletions cut 0 bases from V and 4 bases from J, with 11 bases between. Authors' processing steps: Amplification of reference gene primers was used by the study to estimate nucleated cell counts. TCRdb keeps only in-frame clones here, not all; method: immunoSEQ multiplex PCR. V, J and clone size reflect that table, while D and trimming were determined from the DNA. The sample comprises about 400,000 clones, around nine tenths of which are singletons, and about 2.9% rests with the top ten. This TCR derives from a human donor in a cohort sampled during active COVID-19. The sequenced sample was peripheral blood. V is TRBV5-1 and J is TRBJ2-7; perhaps TRBD1 as D (5 bases). This CDR3 reads CASSLGRAMYEQYF. The CDR3 nucleotides read TGCGCCAGCAGCTTGGGCAGGGCGATGTACGAGCAGTACTTC.